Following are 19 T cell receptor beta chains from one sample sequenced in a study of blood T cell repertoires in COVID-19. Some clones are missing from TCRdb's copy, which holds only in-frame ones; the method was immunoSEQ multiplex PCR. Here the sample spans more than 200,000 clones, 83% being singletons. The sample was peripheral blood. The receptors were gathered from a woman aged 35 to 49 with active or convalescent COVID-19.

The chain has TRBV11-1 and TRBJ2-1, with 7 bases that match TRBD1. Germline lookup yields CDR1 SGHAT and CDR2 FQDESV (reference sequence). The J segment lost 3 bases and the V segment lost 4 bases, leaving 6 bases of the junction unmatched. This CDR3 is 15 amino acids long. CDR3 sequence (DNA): TGTGCCAGCAGCTCGGTAGGGGGCGACTACAATGAGCAGTTCTTC. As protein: CASSSVGGDYNEQFF.

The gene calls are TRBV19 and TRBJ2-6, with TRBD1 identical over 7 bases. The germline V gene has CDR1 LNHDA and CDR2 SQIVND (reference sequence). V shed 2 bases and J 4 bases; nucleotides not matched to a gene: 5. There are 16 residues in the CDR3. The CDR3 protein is CASSIRQGIGANVLTF. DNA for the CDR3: TGTGCCAGTAGTATAAGACAGGGCATCGGGGCCAACGTCCTGACTTTC.

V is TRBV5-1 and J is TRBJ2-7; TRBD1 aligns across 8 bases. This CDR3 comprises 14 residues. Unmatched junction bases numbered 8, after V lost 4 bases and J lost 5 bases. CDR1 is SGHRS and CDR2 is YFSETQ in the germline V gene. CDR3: CASSMTGAYNEQYF. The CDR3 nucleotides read TGCGCCAGCAGCATGACAGGGGCTTACAACGAGCAGTACTTC.

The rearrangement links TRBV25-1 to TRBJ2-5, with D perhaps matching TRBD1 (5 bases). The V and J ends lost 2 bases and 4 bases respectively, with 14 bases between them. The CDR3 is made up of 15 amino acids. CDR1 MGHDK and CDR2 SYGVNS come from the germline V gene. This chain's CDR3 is CASSEPGHFRETQYF. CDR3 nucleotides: TGTGCCAGCAGTGAACCCGGACATTTTCGAGAGACCCAGTACTTC. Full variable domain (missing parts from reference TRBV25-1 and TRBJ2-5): EADIYQTPRYLVIGTGKKITLECSQTMGHDKMYWYQQDPGMELHLIHYSYGVNSTEKGDLSSESTVSRIRTEHFPLTLESARPSHTSQYLCASSEPGHFRETQYFGPGTRLLVL.

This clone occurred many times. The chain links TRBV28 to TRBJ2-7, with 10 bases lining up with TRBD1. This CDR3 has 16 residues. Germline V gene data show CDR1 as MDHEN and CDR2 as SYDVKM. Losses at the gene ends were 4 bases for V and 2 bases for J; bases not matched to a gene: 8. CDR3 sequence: CASSSSGTGVPYEQYF. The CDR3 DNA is TGTGCCAGCAGTTCCTCGGGGACAGGGGTTCCCTACGAGCAGTACTTC.

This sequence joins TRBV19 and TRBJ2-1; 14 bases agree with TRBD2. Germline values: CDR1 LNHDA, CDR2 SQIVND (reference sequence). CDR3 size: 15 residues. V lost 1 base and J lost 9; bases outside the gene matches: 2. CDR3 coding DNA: TGTGCCAGTAGTATAGGGACTAGCGGGAGGAGTGAGCAGTTCTTC. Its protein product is CASSIGTSGRSEQFF.

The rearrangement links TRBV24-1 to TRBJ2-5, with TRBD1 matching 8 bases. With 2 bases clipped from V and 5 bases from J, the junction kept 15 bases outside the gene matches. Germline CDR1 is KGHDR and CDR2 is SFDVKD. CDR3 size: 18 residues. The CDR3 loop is CATSDSSSTSGGGETQYF. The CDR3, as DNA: TGTGCCACCAGTGATTCCTCATCAACCTCAGGGGGCGGCGAGACCCAGTACTTC.

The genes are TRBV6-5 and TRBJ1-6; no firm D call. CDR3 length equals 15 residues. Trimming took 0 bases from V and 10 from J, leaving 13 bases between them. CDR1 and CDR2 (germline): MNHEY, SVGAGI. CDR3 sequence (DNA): TGTGCCAGCAGTTACTCGAACAGCCGTAAATCACCCCTCCACTTT. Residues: CASSYSNSRKSPLHF.

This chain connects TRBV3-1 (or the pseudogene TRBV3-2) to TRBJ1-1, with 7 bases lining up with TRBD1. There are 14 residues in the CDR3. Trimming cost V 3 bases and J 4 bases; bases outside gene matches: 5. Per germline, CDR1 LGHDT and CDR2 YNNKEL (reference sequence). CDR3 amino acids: CASSQRDRSTEAFF. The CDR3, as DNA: TGTGCCAGCAGCCAGAGGGACAGAAGCACTGAAGCTTTCTTT.

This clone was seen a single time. CDR3 region: CASSLGLAGTNEQFF. CDR3 DNA sequence: TGTGCCAGCAGCTTAGGACTAGCGGGGACCAATGAGCAGTTCTTC. V gene TRBV11-3 combines with J gene TRBJ2-1; 11 bases align to TRBD2. Germline V lookup: CDR1 SGHNT, CDR2 YENEEA. V lost 1 base to trimming and J lost 6 bases; unmatched junction nucleotides: 2. The CDR3 runs 15 residues.

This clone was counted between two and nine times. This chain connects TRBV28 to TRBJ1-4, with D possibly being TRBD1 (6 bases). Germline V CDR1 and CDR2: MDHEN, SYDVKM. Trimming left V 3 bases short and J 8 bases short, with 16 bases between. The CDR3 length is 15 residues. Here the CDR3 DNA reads TGTGCCAGCAGTTTTGGGGGGGGGCGAAGGGAAAAACTGTTTTTT. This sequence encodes CASSFGGGRREKLFF.

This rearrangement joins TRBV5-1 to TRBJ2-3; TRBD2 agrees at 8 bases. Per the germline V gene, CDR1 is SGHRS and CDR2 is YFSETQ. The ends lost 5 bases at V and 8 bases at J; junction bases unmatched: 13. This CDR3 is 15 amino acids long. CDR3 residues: CASRKREGGERTQYF. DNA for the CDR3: TGCGCCAGCAGAAAACGGGAGGGCGGCGAGCGTACGCAGTATTTT. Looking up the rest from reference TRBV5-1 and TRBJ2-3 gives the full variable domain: KAGVTQTPRYLIKTRGQQVTLSCSPISGHRSVSWYQQTPGQGLQFLFEYFSETQRNKGNFPGRFSGRQFSNSRSEMNVSTLELGDSALYLCASRKREGGERTQYFGPGTRLTVL.

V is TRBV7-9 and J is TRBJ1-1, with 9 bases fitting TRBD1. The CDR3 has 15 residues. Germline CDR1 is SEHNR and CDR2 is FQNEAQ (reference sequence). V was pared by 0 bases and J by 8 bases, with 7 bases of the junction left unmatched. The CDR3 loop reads CASSLAGQGVSEAFF. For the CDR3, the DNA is TGTGCCAGCAGCTTAGCGGGACAGGGAGTCTCCGAAGCTTTCTTT.

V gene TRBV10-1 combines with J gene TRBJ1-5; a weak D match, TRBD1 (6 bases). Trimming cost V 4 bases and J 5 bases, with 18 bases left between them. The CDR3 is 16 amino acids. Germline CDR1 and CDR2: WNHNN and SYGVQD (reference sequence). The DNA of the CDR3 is TGCGCCAGCAGTGTACCCCCACAGGGTTCTGATCAGCCCCAGCATTTT. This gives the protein CASSVPPQGSDQPQHF.

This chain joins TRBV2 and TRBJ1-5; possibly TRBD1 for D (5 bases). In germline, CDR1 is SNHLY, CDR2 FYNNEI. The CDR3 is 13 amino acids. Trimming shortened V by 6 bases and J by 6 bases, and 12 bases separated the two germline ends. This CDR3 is CASSDPGGQPQHF. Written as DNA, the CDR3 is TGTGCCAGCAGCGACCCCGGGGGTCAGCCCCAGCATTTT.

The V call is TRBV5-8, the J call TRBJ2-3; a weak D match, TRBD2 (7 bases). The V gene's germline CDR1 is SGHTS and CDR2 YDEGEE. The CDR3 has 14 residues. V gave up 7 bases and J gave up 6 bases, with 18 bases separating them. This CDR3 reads CASLWGGPGDTQYF. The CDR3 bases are TGTGCCAGCCTCTGGGGGGGGCCAGGGGATACGCAGTATTTT.

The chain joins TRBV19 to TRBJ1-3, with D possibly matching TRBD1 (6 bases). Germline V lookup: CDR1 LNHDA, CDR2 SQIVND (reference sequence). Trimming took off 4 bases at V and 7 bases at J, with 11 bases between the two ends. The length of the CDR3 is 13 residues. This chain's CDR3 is CASSTGERNTIYF. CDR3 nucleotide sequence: TGTGCCAGTAGTACAGGGGAAAGGAACACCATATATTTT.

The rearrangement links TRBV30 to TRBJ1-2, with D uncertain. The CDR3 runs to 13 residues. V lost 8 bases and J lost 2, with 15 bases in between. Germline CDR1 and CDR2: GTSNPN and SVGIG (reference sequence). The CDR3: CALERVANYGYTF. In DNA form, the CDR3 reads TGTGCCCTGGAGAGGGTCGCCAACTATGGCTACACCTTC.

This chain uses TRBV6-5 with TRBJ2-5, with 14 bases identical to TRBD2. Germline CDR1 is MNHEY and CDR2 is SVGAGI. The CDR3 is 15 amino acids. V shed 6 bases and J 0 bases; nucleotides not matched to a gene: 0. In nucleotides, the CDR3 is TGTGCCAGCAGGGGACTAGCGGGAGACCAAGAGACCCAGTACTTC. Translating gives CASRGLAGDQETQYF.